The TCR beta chain described here comes from a study of beta chain features in type 1 diabetes. General observations from the study: Within each of all four CD4+ subsets, Type 1 diabetes patients had TCRB CDR3s that were moderately but significantly shorter.

The V and J ends lost 4 bases and 4 bases respectively, with 11 bases between them. This CDR3 comprises 13 residues. Germline CDR1 is SGHTA and CDR2 is FQGNSA. Reverse transcribing all isolated RNA meant expressed TCRB transcripts were sequenced. Reads from naive, central memory and regulatory T cell samples averaged approximately 3.4 million. Using immunoSEQ multiplex PCR, the repertoire was profiled, and TCRdb retains in-frame clones only, with some absent. The table includes 120,000 or so clones, roughly 17% detected once. In regard to this clone: Its antigen is undetermined.

The sample comprised central memory CD4+ T cells from blood. The sequence was obtained from a man aged 18 to 29 with type 1 diabetes. The rearrangement uses TRBV7-2 and TRBJ2-7; D is perhaps TRBD1 or TRBD2 (5 bases each). DNA for the CDR3: TGTGCCAGCAGCTCGGGACCCAGTTACGAGCAGTACTTC. It specifies CASSSGPSYEQYF.